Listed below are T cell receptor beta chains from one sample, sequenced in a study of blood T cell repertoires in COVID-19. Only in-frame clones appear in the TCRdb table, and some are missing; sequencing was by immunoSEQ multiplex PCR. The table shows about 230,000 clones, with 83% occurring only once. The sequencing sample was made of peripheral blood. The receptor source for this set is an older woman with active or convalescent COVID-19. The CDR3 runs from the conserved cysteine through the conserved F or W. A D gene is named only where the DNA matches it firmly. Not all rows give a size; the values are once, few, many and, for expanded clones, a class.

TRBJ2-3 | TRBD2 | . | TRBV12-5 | TGTGCTACCGGGACTAGCGGCACAGATACGCAGTATTTT | CATGTSGTDTQYF
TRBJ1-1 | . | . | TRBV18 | TGTGCCAGCTCACAGGGGTTGGACACTGAAGCTTTCTTT | CASSQGLDTEAFF
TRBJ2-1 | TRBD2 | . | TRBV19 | TGTGCCAGTAGTTGGACTAGCGGGAGGGCAGGGCAGTTCTTC | CASSWTSGRAGQFF
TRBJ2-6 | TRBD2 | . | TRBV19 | TGTGCCAGTAGTATCGGACTAGCGGGAGGGGATGGGGCCAACGTCCTGACTTTC | CASSIGLAGGDGANVLTF
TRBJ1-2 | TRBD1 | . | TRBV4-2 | TGTGCCAGCAGCCAAGAGACAAGCAGGGGGCATGGCTACACCTTC | CASSQETSRGHGYTF
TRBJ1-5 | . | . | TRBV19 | TGTGCCAGTAGTATAGTGGGGGGGGATCAGCCCCAGCATTTT | CASSIVGGDQPQHF
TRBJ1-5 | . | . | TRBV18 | TGTGCCAGCTCACCGTACAGGGAGGGCACCGGTCAGCCCCAGCATTTT | CASSPYREGTGQPQHF
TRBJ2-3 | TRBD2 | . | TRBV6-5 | TGTGCCAGCAGTTTAGCGGGAGCAGGGGCAGATACGCAGTATTTT | CASSLAGAGADTQYF
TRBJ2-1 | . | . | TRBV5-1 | TGCGCCAGCAGCTTATACTACAATGAGCAGTTCTTC | CASSLYYNEQFF
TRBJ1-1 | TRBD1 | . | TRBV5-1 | TGCGCCAGCAGCTTGGCCTGGACAGGGCACACTGAAGCTTTCTTT | CASSLAWTGHTEAFF
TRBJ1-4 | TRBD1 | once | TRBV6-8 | TGTGCCAGCAGCCCCGGACAGGGAAAGGAAAAACTGTTTTTT | CASSPGQGKEKLFF
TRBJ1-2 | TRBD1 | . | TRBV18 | TGTGCCAGCTCACCGGACAGGTGGGGCTACACCTTC | CASSPDRWGYTF
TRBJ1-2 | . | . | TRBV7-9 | TGTGCCAGCAGCTCGATGGGGACATCTTATGGCTACACCTTC | CASSSMGTSYGYTF
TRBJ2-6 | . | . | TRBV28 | TGTGCCAGCAGTTCTGGACTACCTGGGGCCAACGTCCTGACTTTC | CASSSGLPGANVLTF
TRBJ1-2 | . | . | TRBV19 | TGTGCCAGTAGTCCGCTGGGACCCGCAGCAGGAGGGGACTATGGCTACACCTTC | CASSPLGPAAGGDYGYTF
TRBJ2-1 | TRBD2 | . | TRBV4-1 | TGCGCCAGCAGCCCCTCGGGAGGAGGGTACAATGAGCAGTTCTTC | CASSPSGGGYNEQFF
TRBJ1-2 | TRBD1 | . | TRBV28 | TGTGCCAGCAGTTTATATGGGACAGGGGGGTATGGCTACACCTTC | CASSLYGTGGYGYTF
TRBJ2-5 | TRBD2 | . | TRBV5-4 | TGTGCCAGCAGTTACCGGGACTATGACCCAGAGACCCAGTACTTC | CASSYRDYDPETQYF
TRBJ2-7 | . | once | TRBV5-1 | TGCGCCAGCAGCTTTCGCGGCTACGAGCAGTACTTC | CASSFRGYEQYF
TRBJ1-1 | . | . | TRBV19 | TGTGCCAGTAGTATGGGGCAGGCAATCCGAGGAATGAACACTGAAGCTTTCTTT | CASSMGQAIRGMNTEAFF
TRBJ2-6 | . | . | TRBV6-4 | TGTGCCAGCAGCCAGACCCGGGGCTCTGGGGCCAACGTCCTGACTTTC | CASSQTRGSGANVLTF
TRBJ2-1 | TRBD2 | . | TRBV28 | TGTGCCAGCAGACCGACTAGCGGACCTTACAATGAGCAGTTCTTC | CASRPTSGPYNEQFF
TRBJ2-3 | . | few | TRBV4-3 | TGCGCCAGCAGCCAAGACTGGAGGGCAGATACGCAGTATTTT | CASSQDWRADTQYF
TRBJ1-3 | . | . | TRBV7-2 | TGTGCCAGCAGCTTGTACGGGGGTGGATCCGGAAACACCATATATTTT | CASSLYGGGSGNTIYF
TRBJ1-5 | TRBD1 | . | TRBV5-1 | TGCGCCAGCAGCTTGGGACAGGGCGGCAATCAGCCCCAGCATTTT | CASSLGQGGNQPQHF
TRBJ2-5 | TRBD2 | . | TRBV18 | TGTGCCAGCGCGGGACTAGCGCTAGAGACCCAGTACTTC | CASAGLALETQYF
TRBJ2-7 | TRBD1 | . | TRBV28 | TGTGCCAGCAGGCCGGGACAGGGCTACGAGCAGTACTTC | CASRPGQGYEQYF
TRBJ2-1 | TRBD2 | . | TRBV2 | TGTGCCAGCAGTGAACTAGCGGGGGACTCCTACAATGAGCAGTTCTTC | CASSELAGDSYNEQFF
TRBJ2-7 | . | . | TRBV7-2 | TGTGCCAGCAGCTTAGATATGTGGGGGGTTAGGTACGAGCAGTACTTC | CASSLDMWGVRYEQYF
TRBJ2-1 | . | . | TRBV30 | TGTGCCTGGAGTGTCACAGGGAGTACGTACAATGAGCAGTTCTTC | CAWSVTGSTYNEQFF
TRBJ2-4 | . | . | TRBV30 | TGTGCCTGGGAGACAGTTCACCTAGCCAAAAACATTCAGTACTTC | CAWETVHLAKNIQYF
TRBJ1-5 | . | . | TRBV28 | TGTGCCAGCAGTTTAAGATGGATCGGGTATAGCAATCAGCCCCAGCATTTT | CASSLRWIGYSNQPQHF
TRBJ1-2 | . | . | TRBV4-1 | TGCGCCAGCAGCCAGAGCACACAGGGTAACTATGGCTACACCTTC | CASSQSTQGNYGYTF
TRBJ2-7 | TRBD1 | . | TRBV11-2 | TGTGCCAGCATCCAACAGGGGTTTGGTGACGAGCAGTACTTC | CASIQQGFGDEQYF
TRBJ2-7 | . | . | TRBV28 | TGTGCCAGCAGTTTATACTACTACGAGCAGTACTTC | CASSLYYYEQYF
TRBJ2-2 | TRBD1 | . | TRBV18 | TGTGCCAGCTCACGGTCCTGGGACAGTACCGGGGAGCTGTTTTTT | CASSRSWDSTGELFF
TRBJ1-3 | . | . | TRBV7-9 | TGTGCCAGCAGCTCAGGGAGGGACACCATATATTTT | CASSSGRDTIYF
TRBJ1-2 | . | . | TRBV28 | TGTGCCAGCAGTTTAAACGGGGAGAACTATGGCTACACCTTC | CASSLNGENYGYTF
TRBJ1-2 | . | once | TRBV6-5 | TGTGCCAGCAGTTCGCCCCGGACAGAACACTATGGCTACACCTTC | CASSSPRTEHYGYTF
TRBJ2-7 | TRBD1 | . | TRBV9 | TGTGCCAGCAGCCTTACCGGGACAGGGGGCCACGAGCAGTACTTC | CASSLTGTGGHEQYF